This T cell receptor (beta chain) was profiled in a study of T-cell reconstitution after alpha-beta-depleted transplantation in children. Notes on the study in general: T cells produced anew were the main source of T-cell counts and diversity one year after transplant.

Unique molecular identifiers were incorporated into the prepared TCRbeta library. Each CDR3 protein gets one entry after TCRdb re-called the PCR reads with MiXCR. Seen here are approximately 190,000 distinct CDR3 sequences, about 6% observed once, and the top ten hold roughly 4.8%. V lost 5 bases to trimming and J lost 0 bases, with 17 bases between them. The CDR3 sequence is 18 residues long. In germline, CDR1 is SGHVS, CDR2 FNYEAQ. This clonotype occurred a few times. The antigen is undetermined. The TCR sequence derives from a girl under two years old with combined immunodeficiency, due to receive a stem cell transplant. This chain uses TRBV7-6 with TRBJ2-6; a weak D match, TRBD2 (6 bases). The sequences come from PBMCs, collected before TCRalphabeta/CD19-depleted stem cell transplant. CDR3 in DNA: TGTGCCAGCAGCCCGTTTCCAGGGACTTACTCTGGGGCCAACGTCCTGACTTTC. Translation: CASSPFPGTYSGANVLTF.